This T cell receptor beta chain was obtained from a study of blood T cell repertoires in COVID-19. Study-wide context: Material from acute and convalescent COVID-19 was sourced from the United States, Italy and Spain.

This CDR3 has 17 residues. The V and J ends lost 1 base and 5 bases, in that order; junction bases with no gene match: 9. The germline CDR1 and CDR2 sequences are LGHNA and YSLEER. Profiling relied on immunoSEQ multiplex PCR, and the TCRdb table lists in-frame clones only, not all of them. The sample consists of 150,000 or so clones, around 90% of them appearing once. The material sequenced was PBMCs or T cells enriched from blood (not recorded which). This clonotype originated in a middle-aged woman who had been exposed to COVID-19. The V and J genes are TRBV4-3 and TRBJ2-3, with 10 bases identical to TRBD2. In DNA, the CDR3 is TGCGCCAGCAGCCAAGCGTTGAGCGGGAGGGGGGTAGATACGCAGTATTTT. It encodes CASSQALSGRGVDTQYF.